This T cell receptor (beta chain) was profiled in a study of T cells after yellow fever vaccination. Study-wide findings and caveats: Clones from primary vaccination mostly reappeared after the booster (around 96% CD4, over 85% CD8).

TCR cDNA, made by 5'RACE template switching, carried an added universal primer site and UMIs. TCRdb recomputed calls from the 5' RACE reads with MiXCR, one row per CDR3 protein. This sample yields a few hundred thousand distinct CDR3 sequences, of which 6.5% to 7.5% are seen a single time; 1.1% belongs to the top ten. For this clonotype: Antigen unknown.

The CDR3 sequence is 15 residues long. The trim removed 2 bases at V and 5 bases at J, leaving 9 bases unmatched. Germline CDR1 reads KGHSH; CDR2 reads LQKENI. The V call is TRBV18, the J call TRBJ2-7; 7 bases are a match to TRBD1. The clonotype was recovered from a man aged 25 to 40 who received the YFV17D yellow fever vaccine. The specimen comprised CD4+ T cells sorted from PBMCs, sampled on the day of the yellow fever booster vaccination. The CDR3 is CASSPKGDRAHEQYF. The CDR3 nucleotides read TGTGCCAGCTCACCAAAAGGTGACAGGGCCCACGAGCAGTACTTC.